One and the same sample provided the 7 T cell receptor beta chains below, sequenced in a study of a mutant IDH1 vaccine in newly diagnosed glioma. Time point denoted: baseline, week 1 (first vaccination visit). Treatment noted: pre-vaccination baseline after standard-of-care therapy. Method: immunoSEQ multiplex PCR; TCRdb's copy keeps in-frame clones and lacks some. This table holds 20,000 to 25,000 clones, 93% found once. This material consisted of PBMCs, taken from a glioma patient treated with radiotherapy, temozolomide or both. The receptors stem from a man aged 35-49 years with glioma.

The chain carries TRBV6-1 and TRBJ2-5; D possibly corresponds to TRBD2 (5 bases). The CDR3 has 15 residues. Germline V lookup: CDR1 MNHNS, CDR2 SASEGT. Trimming stripped 2 bases from V and 3 bases from J, with 13 bases between. CDR3 DNA: TGTGCCAGCAGTGAAATGGCGGGTTCCAAAGAGACCCAGTACTTC. It is translated as CASSEMAGSKETQYF.

V is TRBV5-6 and J is TRBJ2-4; the D gene could be TRBD1 or TRBD2 (6 bases each). Germline V lookup: CDR1 SGHDT, CDR2 YYEEEE. This CDR3 spans 15 amino acids. With 3 bases removed from V and 3 bases from J, the gap between germline ends came to 13 bases. This CDR3 is CASSSLRGVKNIQYF. In DNA form, the CDR3 reads TGTGCCAGCAGCTCATTGAGGGGGGTCAAAAACATTCAGTACTTC.

The genes are TRBV29-1 and TRBJ2-5; 8 nucleotides line up with TRBD2. This CDR3 has 13 amino acids. V lost 4 bases and J lost 5; bases outside the gene matches: 6. Germline V gene sequence: CDR1 SQVTM, CDR2 ANQGSEA. The DNA of the CDR3 is TGCAGCGTTGTGGGACTAGTGTGGGAGACCCAGTACTTC. Protein sequence: CSVVGLVWETQYF.

The chain couples TRBV27 to TRBJ2-1; TRBD1 matches at 7 bases. Germline CDR1 reads MNHEY; CDR2 reads SMNVEV (reference sequence). This CDR3 region has 16 residues. The V segment lost 6 bases and the J segment 0 bases; nucleotides outside the gene matches: 8. For the CDR3, the DNA is TGTGCCAGCAGCAGGGGGAGTTATAGCTCCTACAATGAGCAGTTCTTC. Amino acid sequence: CASSRGSYSSYNEQFF.

This clone was found a few times. The V gene is TRBV29-1, the J gene TRBJ2-3, with D possibly TRBD1 on 6 matching bases. This CDR3 is built from 15 residues. Germline V gene lookup returns CDR1 SQVTM and CDR2 ANQGSEA. V was pared by 1 base and J by 3 bases, with 14 bases between. In DNA, the CDR3 is TGCAGCGTTGAAGTTGTCGCCAGGGGAACAGATACGCAGTATTTT. It specifies CSVEVVARGTDTQYF.

The V gene is TRBV30, the J gene TRBJ1-5, with D tentatively TRBD1 (5 bases). The V gene's germline CDR1 is GTSNPN and CDR2 SVGIG (reference sequence). The ends were cut back, 5 bases at V and 3 bases at J, with 20 bases in the middle. CDR3 length: 16 amino acids. CDR3 DNA: TGTGCCTGGGGGGAAGGGGCGCGGTTGGACAATCAGCCCCAGCATTTT. Its protein product is CAWGEGARLDNQPQHF. Full variable domain (rest looked up from reference TRBV30 and TRBJ1-5): SQTIHQWPATLVQPVGSPLSLECTVEGTSNPNLYWYRQAAGRGLQLLFYSVGIGQISSEVPQNLSASRPQDRQFILSSKKLLLSDSGFYLCAWGEGARLDNQPQHFGDGTRLSIL.

The genes are TRBV9 and TRBJ2-3; 9 bases agree with TRBD2. V was pared by 4 bases and J by 4 bases, with 7 bases of the junction left unmatched. The CDR3 extends over 15 amino acids. Germline assignment: CDR1 SGDLS and CDR2 YYNGEE. Here the CDR3 DNA reads TGTGCCAGCAGCCCTTGGCGGGGGGGGTCAGATACGCAGTATTTT. This codes for CASSPWRGGSDTQYF.